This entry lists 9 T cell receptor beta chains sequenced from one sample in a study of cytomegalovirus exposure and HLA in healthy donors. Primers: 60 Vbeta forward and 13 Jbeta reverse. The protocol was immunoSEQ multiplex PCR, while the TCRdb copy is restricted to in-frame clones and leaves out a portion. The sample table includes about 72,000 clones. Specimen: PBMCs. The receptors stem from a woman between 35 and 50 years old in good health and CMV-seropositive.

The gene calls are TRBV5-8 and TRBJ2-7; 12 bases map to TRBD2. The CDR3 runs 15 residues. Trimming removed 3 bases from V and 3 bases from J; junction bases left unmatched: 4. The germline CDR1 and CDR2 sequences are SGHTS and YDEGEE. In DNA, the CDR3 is TGTGCCAGCAGCTCCCGACTAGCGGGGGTCTACGAGCAGTACTTC. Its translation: CASSSRLAGVYEQYF.

The CDR3 loop is CASSQDPAGAPYNEQFF. CDR3 coding DNA: TGTGCCAGCAGCCAAGATCCAGCGGGAGCCCCCTACAATGAGCAGTTCTTC. The rearrangement joins TRBV4-2 to TRBJ2-1, with 8 bases aligning to TRBD2. J was trimmed by 2 bases and V by 0 bases; bases with no gene match: 6. This CDR3 spans 17 amino acids. The germline CDR1 and CDR2 sequences are LGHNA and YNFKEQ.

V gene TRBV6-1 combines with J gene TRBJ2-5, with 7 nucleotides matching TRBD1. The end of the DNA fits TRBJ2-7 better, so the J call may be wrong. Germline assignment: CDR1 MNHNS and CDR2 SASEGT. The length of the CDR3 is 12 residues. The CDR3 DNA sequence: TGTGCCAGCAGAGGGACAGTCTACGAGCAGTACTTC. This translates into CASRGTVYEQYF.

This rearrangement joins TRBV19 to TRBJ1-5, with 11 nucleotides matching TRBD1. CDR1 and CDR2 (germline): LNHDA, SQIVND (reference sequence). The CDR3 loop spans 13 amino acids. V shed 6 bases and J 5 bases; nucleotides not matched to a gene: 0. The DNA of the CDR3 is TGTGCCAGTAGGGACAGGGGGCATCAGCCCCAGCATTTT. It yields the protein CASRDRGHQPQHF.

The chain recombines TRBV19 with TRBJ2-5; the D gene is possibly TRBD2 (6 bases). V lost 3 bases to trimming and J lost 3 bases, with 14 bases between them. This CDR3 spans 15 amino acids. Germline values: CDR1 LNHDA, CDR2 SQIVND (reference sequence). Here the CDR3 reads CASSMAGRGEETQYF. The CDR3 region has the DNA TGTGCCAGTAGTATGGCCGGGAGAGGGGAAGAGACCCAGTACTTC.

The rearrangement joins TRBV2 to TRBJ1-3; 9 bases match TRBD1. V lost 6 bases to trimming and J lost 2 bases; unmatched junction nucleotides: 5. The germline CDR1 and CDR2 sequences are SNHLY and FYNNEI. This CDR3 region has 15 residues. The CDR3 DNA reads TGTGCCAGCAGCCTGGACAGGGGAGCTGGAAACACCATATATTTT. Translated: CASSLDRGAGNTIYF.

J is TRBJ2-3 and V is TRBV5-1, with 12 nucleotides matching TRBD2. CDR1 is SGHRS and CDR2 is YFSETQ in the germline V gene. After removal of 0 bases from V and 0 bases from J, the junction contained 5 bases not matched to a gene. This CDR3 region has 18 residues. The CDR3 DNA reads TGCGCCAGCAGCTTGGGACTAGCGGGAGATCCTAGCACAGATACGCAGTATTTT. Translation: CASSLGLAGDPSTDTQYF.

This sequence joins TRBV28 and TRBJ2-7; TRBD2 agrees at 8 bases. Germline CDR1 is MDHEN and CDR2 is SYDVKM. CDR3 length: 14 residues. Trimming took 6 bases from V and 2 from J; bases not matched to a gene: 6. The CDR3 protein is CASSIAGRAYEQYF. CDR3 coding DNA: TGTGCCAGCAGCATAGCGGGGAGAGCCTACGAGCAGTACTTC.

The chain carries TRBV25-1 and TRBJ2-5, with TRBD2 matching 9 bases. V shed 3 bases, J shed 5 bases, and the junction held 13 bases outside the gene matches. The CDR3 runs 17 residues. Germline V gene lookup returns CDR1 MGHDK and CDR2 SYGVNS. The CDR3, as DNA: TGTGCCAGCAGTGAGCACCTAGGGCGGGGGGGCCGGGAGACCCAGTACTTC. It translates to CASSEHLGRGGRETQYF. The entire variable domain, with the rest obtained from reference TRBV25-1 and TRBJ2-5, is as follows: EADIYQTPRYLVIGTGKKITLECSQTMGHDKMYWYQQDPGMELHLIHYSYGVNSTEKGDLSSESTVSRIRTEHFPLTLESARPSHTSQYLCASSEHLGRGGRETQYFGPGTRLLVL.